The T cell receptor (beta chain) under discussion was sequenced for a study of human T cells and chemical hapten exposure. Study at large: The patch tests put 0.01% DPC on the skin of the upper back and were read 6 days later. Findings and limits, study-wide: With DPC sensitization, TCRs exceeding 1 in 1000 frequency showed no change.

Germline V gene lookup returns CDR1 SGHTA and CDR2 FQGNSA. This CDR3 region has 19 residues. The junction had 13 bases not matched to a gene; V was cut back by 5 bases and J by 0 bases. On this clonotype itself: No antigen is known for it.

Indicated time point: pre-sensitization, week 0. Treatment defined: therapeutic diphenylcyclopropenone sensitization with weekly scalp DPC. Every donor had alopecia and was 18 to 70 years old; all were suitable for DPC. Attachment of unique molecular identifiers to individual cDNA molecules was performed in the library. MiXCR, applied by TCRdb to the RACE reads, yields one record per CDR3 protein. The sample includes under 300,000 distinct CDR3 sequences, approximately 8% seen only once; the top ten take 1.2%. The sequence was collected from a man younger than 30 with alopecia areata. Some clones in this sample may be carry-over from other donors' samples. Sequenced material: whole blood, taken in connection with sensitization to the hapten diphenylcyclopropenone (DPC). The chain has TRBV7-2 and TRBJ2-3; 11 nucleotides agree with TRBD2. DNA for the CDR3: TGTGCCAGCAGCCCCGGACCCTTCACTAGCGGGGGTAGCACAGATACGCAGTATTTT. Translation gives CASSPGPFTSGGSTDTQYF.